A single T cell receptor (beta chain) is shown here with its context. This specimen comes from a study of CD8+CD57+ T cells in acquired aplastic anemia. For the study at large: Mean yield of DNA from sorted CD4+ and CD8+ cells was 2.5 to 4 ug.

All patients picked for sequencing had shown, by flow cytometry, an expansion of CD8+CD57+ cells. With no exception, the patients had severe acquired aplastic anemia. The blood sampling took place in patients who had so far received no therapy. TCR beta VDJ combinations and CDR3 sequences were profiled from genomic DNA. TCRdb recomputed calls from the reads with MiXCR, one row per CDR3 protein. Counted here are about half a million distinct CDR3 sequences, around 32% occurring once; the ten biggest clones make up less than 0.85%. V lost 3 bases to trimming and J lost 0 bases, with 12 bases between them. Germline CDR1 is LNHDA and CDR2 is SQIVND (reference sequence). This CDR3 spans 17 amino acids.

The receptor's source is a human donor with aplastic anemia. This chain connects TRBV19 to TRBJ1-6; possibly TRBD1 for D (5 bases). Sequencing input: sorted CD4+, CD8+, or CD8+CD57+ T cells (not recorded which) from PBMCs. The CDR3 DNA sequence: TGTGCCAGTAGTATCATCGCAGGGAGCTCCTATAATTCACCCCTCCACTTT. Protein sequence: CASSIIAGSSYNSPLHF.